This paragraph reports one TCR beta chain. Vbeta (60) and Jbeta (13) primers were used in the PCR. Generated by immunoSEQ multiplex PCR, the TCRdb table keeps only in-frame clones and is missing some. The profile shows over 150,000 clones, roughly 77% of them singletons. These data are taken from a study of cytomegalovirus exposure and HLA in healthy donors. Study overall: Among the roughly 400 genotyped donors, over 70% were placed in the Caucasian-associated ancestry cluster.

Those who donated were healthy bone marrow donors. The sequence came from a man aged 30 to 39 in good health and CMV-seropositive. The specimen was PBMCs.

CDR3 sequence (DNA): TGTGCCAGTAGTATCCTCCTAGCGGGCAGCACAGATACGCAGTATTTT. This translates into CASSILLAGSTDTQYF. The J gene is TRBJ2-3, the V gene TRBV19; TRBD2 matches 8 bases. V dropped 3 bases and J dropped 0; count of bases not matched to a gene: 5. The V gene's germline CDR1 is LNHDA and CDR2 SQIVND (reference sequence). The CDR3 totals 16 residues.